What follows are 29 T cell receptor beta chains derived from one specimen sequenced in a study of human T cells and chemical hapten exposure. TCRdb re-analysed the RACE reads in MiXCR, keeping a single row per CDR3 protein. In the table there are some 96,000 distinct CDR3 sequences, roughly 27% of which are singletons. Time point given: patch test 3, about 24 weeks after DPC sensitization. The treatment is: therapeutic diphenylcyclopropenone sensitization with weekly scalp DPC. Sequenced here: whole blood, sampled in connection with sensitization to the hapten diphenylcyclopropenone (DPC). The receptors stem from a man aged 40-49 years with alopecia areata. Some clones in this sample may be carry-over from other donors' samples.

The chain has TRBV20-1 and TRBJ2-3; possibly TRBD2 for D (6 bases). This CDR3 region has 13 residues. Germline CDR1 and CDR2: DFQATT and SNEGSKA (reference sequence). Deletions cut 8 bases from V and 0 bases from J, with 12 bases between. CDR3 sequence: CSFLASSTDTQYF. The CDR3 DNA reads TGCAGTTTCCTAGCGTCGAGCACAGATACGCAGTATTTT.

This clonotype was counted only a few times. The rearrangement uses TRBV6-5 and TRBJ1-1; the match to TRBD1 covers 8 bases. Trimming removed 6 bases from V and 0 bases from J; junction bases left unmatched: 9. This CDR3 spans 16 amino acids. Germline-derived CDR1 and CDR2 are MNHEY and SVGAGI. CDR3: CASSPTATGVNTEAFF. The CDR3, as DNA: TGTGCCAGCAGCCCAACAGCGACAGGGGTGAACACTGAAGCTTTCTTT.

The gene calls are TRBV18 and TRBJ2-3; D call uncertain. V was clipped by 0 bases and J by 2 bases, with 12 bases between them. The CDR3 length is 16 residues. Looked up from germline, CDR1 is KGHSH and CDR2 is LQKENI. CDR3 nucleotide sequence: TGTGCCAGCTCACCACCAGGATCCCGGTCCACAGATACGCAGTATTTT. Its protein product is CASSPPGSRSTDTQYF.

The V and J genes are TRBV14 and TRBJ2-1; 7 nucleotides line up with TRBD2. The CDR3 runs 14 residues. Germline CDR1 and CDR2: SGHDN and FVKESK. V dropped 4 bases and J dropped 6; count of bases not matched to a gene: 6. CDR3 residues: CASSRYTSVNEQFF. In DNA form, the CDR3 reads TGTGCCAGCAGCCGCTATACTAGCGTCAATGAGCAGTTCTTC.

The chain recombines TRBV12-5 with TRBJ2-3; 7 nucleotides line up with TRBD1. Germline lookup yields CDR1 LGHNT and CDR2 FRNRAP. J gave up 0 bases and V 1 base, and 7 bases lay outside the gene matches. The CDR3 is made up of 17 amino acids. In nucleotides, the CDR3 is TGTGCTAGTGGTTTGGGGACAGGAGCCCCTAGCACAGATACGCAGTATTTT. This sequence encodes CASGLGTGAPSTDTQYF. Combining the CDR3 with reference TRBV12-5 and TRBJ2-3 gives the whole variable domain DARVTQTPRHKVTEMGQEVTMRCQPILGHNTVFWYRQTMMQGLELLAYFRNRAPLDDSGMPKDRFSAEMPDATLATLKIQPSEPRDSAVYFCASGLGTGAPSTDTQYFGPGTRLTVL.

The genes are TRBV3-1 and TRBJ2-7; D is perhaps TRBD2 (5 bases). V was clipped by 1 base and J by 7 bases, with 11 bases between them. The V gene's germline CDR1 is LGHDT and CDR2 YNNKEL (reference sequence). The CDR3 extends over 13 amino acids. The CDR3 DNA sequence: TGTGCCAGCAGCCAAGGACGGGGATTAGAGCAGTACTTC. This gives the protein CASSQGRGLEQYF.

This chain joins TRBV7-3 and TRBJ2-5; 8 bases map to TRBD1. CDR1 and CDR2 (germline): SGHTA, FQGTGA. With V trimmed by 5 bases and J by 4 bases, 6 bases remained unmatched. The CDR3 runs 14 residues. Here the CDR3 reads CASSLAGQGETQYF. DNA for the CDR3: TGTGCCAGCAGCCTTGCAGGACAGGGAGAGACCCAGTACTTC.

The chain joins TRBV28 to TRBJ2-3; tentative D call: TRBD2 (6 bases). CDR3 size: 16 residues. Germline CDR1 is MDHEN and CDR2 is SYDVKM. V lost 3 bases, J lost 0 bases, and 13 bases lay in between. The CDR3 is CASSFRSGTSTDTQYF. In nucleotides, the CDR3 is TGTGCCAGCAGTTTCCGGTCCGGGACTAGCACAGATACGCAGTATTTT.

The rearrangement links TRBV6-5 to TRBJ2-5, with TRBD2 matching over 14 bases. The germline V gene has CDR1 MNHEY and CDR2 SVGAGI. V shed 2 bases, J shed 4 bases, and the junction held 9 bases outside the gene matches. This CDR3 has 18 residues. The CDR3, as DNA: TGTGCCAGCAGTTACAACGAGCCGGGACTAGCGGGAGCAGAGACCCAGTACTTC. It yields the protein CASSYNEPGLAGAETQYF.

This clonotype was counted between two and nine times. J is TRBJ2-1 and V is TRBV28, with TRBD1 matching over 7 bases. The CDR3 length is 17 residues. Germline V gene data show CDR1 as MDHEN and CDR2 as SYDVKM. The V segment lost 6 bases and the J segment 10 bases; nucleotides outside the gene matches: 21. The CDR3: CASRELPPGTAVGEQFF. The CDR3 DNA reads as TGTGCCAGCAGGGAACTTCCTCCCGGGACAGCTGTTGGAGAGCAGTTCTTC.

The rearrangement joins TRBV28 to TRBJ2-3; 9 bases are a match to TRBD2. J was trimmed by 2 bases and V by 5 bases; bases with no gene match: 8. CDR3 length: 16 amino acids. Germline V lookup: CDR1 MDHEN, CDR2 SYDVKM. CDR3 coding DNA: TGTGCCAGCAGTCCCAGACTAGCGGACTACACAGATACGCAGTATTTT. This encodes CASSPRLADYTDTQYF.

This chain links TRBV7-2 with TRBJ1-6; no reliable D call. Germline lookup yields CDR1 SGHTA and CDR2 FQGNSA. V was pared by 5 bases and J by 10 bases, with 12 bases between. This CDR3 comprises 13 residues. The CDR3 sequence: CASSPREGSPLHF. CDR3 nucleotide sequence: TGTGCCAGCAGCCCGCGGGAAGGCTCACCCCTCCACTTT.

The chain recombines TRBV7-8 with TRBJ2-1; 12 nucleotides match TRBD1. The CDR3 is made up of 15 amino acids. V lost 3 bases to trimming and J lost 8 bases; unmatched junction nucleotides: 5. Germline CDR1 reads SGHVS; CDR2 reads FQNEAQ. In DNA, the CDR3 is TGTGCCAGCAGCTTCGCCGGGACAGGGGGCCATGAGCAGTTCTTC. The encoded protein is CASSFAGTGGHEQFF.

This clonotype was detected a few times. The chain links TRBV20-1 to TRBJ2-7; TRBD2 agrees at 8 bases. The V gene's germline CDR1 is DFQATT and CDR2 SNEGSKA (reference sequence). J lost 4 bases, V lost 1 base, and 6 bases had no gene match. The CDR3 spans 14 residues. CDR3 sequence reads: CSARVKAGAYEQYF. The CDR3 region has the DNA TGCAGTGCTAGAGTGAAAGCGGGAGCGTACGAGCAGTACTTC.

This chain links TRBV6-5 with TRBJ2-7, with D maybe TRBD1 (8 bases). Trimming shortened V by 6 bases and J by 0 bases, and 24 bases separated the two germline ends. The CDR3 contains 18 residues. Germline CDR1 MNHEY, CDR2 SVGAGI. This CDR3 is CASRSGVGGTGPSYEQYF. The CDR3, as DNA: TGTGCCAGCAGATCTGGGGTGGGGGGGACAGGCCCCTCCTACGAGCAGTACTTC.

The chain employs TRBV12-3 or TRBV12-4 and TRBJ1-1; perhaps TRBD1 as D (5 bases). The CDR3 has 15 amino acids. V lost 3 bases and J lost 5, with 16 bases in between. CDR3 amino acids: CASSFSGCETTEAFF. The DNA of the CDR3 is TGTGCCAGCAGTTTTTCAGGGTGTGAGACGACTGAAGCTTTCTTT.

This chain joins TRBV12-3 or TRBV12-4 and TRBJ2-1; possibly TRBD1 or TRBD2 for D (6 bases each). The germline V and J ends were trimmed by 5 bases and 7 bases, with 18 bases remaining between them. The CDR3 length is 15 residues. Written as DNA, the CDR3 is TGTGCCAGCAGTCCAGGAGGGGGTATTTTTAATGAGCAGTTCTTC. This sequence encodes CASSPGGGIFNEQFF.

The chain links TRBV20-1 to TRBJ2-7, with 7 bases that match TRBD1. The J segment lost 3 bases and the V segment lost 6 bases, leaving 5 bases of the junction unmatched. This CDR3 has 12 residues. Germline lookup yields CDR1 DFQATT and CDR2 SNEGSKA (reference sequence). CDR3 amino acids: CSAFRQGYEQYF. The CDR3 DNA reads as TGCAGTGCCTTTAGACAGGGCTACGAGCAGTACTTC.

The chain combines TRBV5-1 with TRBJ1-6; D not certain. The CDR3 consists of 14 residues. Trimming stripped 0 bases from V and 9 bases from J, with 10 bases between. Germline CDR1 is SGHRS and CDR2 is YFSETQ. CDR3 in DNA: TGCGCCAGCAGCTTGGCTGAAAGGGCTTCACCCCTCCACTTT. This encodes CASSLAERASPLHF.

Many counts were recorded for this clonotype. The chain has TRBV20-1 and TRBJ2-7; 11 positions match TRBD2. Germline V lookup: CDR1 DFQATT, CDR2 SNEGSKA (reference sequence). This CDR3 region has 13 residues. V shed 4 bases and J 5 bases; nucleotides not matched to a gene: 4. The CDR3 sequence: CSAIAGGRNEQYF. The CDR3 DNA follows: TGCAGTGCTATAGCGGGAGGGCGAAACGAGCAGTACTTC.

The rearrangement links TRBV2 to TRBJ2-2, with 9 bases matching TRBD2. Germline CDR1 and CDR2: SNHLY and FYNNEI. This CDR3 region has 15 residues. Trimming took 5 bases from V and 1 from J; bases not matched to a gene: 2. The CDR3 loop reads CASSRLAVNTGELFF. The CDR3 DNA sequence: TGTGCCAGCAGTCGACTAGCGGTGAACACCGGGGAGCTGTTTTTT.

This clonotype has a handful of counts. J is TRBJ2-4 and V is TRBV11-2; 7 bases align to TRBD2. The length of the CDR3 is 15 residues. Germline trimming cut 1 base from V and 2 bases from J; bases unmatched to any gene: 2. Germline loops: CDR1 SGHAT, CDR2 FQNNGV. CDR3 sequence (DNA): TGTGCCAGCAGCTTAGTCGGGACTACCAAAAACATTCAGTACTTC. Amino acid sequence: CASSLVGTTKNIQYF.

This clonotype was seen more than once but under ten times. V gene TRBV9 combines with J gene TRBJ2-1; tentative D call: TRBD1 (6 bases). Germline values: CDR1 SGDLS, CDR2 YYNGEE. The CDR3 contains 14 residues. Trimming took off 7 bases at V and 9 bases at J, with 20 bases between the two ends. CDR3 protein: CASSPGVLTGEQFF. The CDR3 nucleotides read TGTGCCAGCTCCCCAGGGGTCTTAACGGGTGAGCAGTTCTTC.

This clonotype was observed a handful of times. The V call is TRBV20-1, the J call TRBJ1-6, with a tentative D call TRBD1 (6 bases). The V end lost 6 bases, the J end lost 1 base, and 13 bases lay between the germline ends. The CDR3 is made up of 15 amino acids. Germline-derived CDR1 and CDR2 are DFQATT and SNEGSKA (reference sequence). CDR3: CSASRTESYNSPLHF. The CDR3 coding sequence is TGCAGTGCAAGTCGGACAGAATCCTATAATTCACCCCTCCACTTT.

The CDR3 is CASSRPGQGKRTYEQYF. The DNA of the CDR3 is TGTGCCAGCAGTCGACCGGGACAGGGTAAAAGGACCTACGAGCAGTACTTC. The chain carries TRBV6-2 or TRBV6-3 and TRBJ2-7; TRBD1 aligns across 9 bases. CDR1 and CDR2 from the germline V gene are MNHEY and SVGEGT. The CDR3 contains 17 residues. V lost 5 bases, J lost 2 bases, and 13 bases stayed unmatched.

A few counts support this clonotype. The chain carries TRBV3-1 and TRBJ2-1; 8 bases fit TRBD2. Trimming took 2 bases from V and 14 from J; bases not matched to a gene: 11. Germline values: CDR1 LGHDT, CDR2 YNNKEL (reference sequence). CDR3 length: 14 residues. The CDR3 spells CASSQLGLAGSEFF. DNA of the CDR3: TGTGCCAGCAGCCAATTGGGGCTAGCGGGTTCCGAGTTCTTC.

The chain combines TRBV6-5 with TRBJ2-5, with a tentative D call TRBD1 (5 bases). Germline V gene data show CDR1 as MNHEY and CDR2 as SVGAGI. This CDR3 contains 13 residues. Trimming removed 2 bases from V and 3 bases from J, with 7 bases in between. This CDR3 is CASSYQGEETQYF. CDR3 coding DNA: TGTGCCAGCAGTTACCAGGGTGAAGAGACCCAGTACTTC.

This clonotype was found a few times. V gene TRBV20-1 combines with J gene TRBJ2-7, with TRBD2 matching over 14 bases. V dropped 3 bases and J dropped 3; count of bases not matched to a gene: 4. CDR3 length equals 15 residues. CDR1 is DFQATT, CDR2 SNEGSKA, per germline (reference sequence). This chain's CDR3 is CSARPGLAGDYEQYF. The CDR3 bases are TGCAGTGCTAGGCCGGGACTAGCGGGAGACTACGAGCAGTACTTC.

This sequence joins TRBV6-2 or TRBV6-3 and TRBJ2-1; D is unclear. CDR1 and CDR2 (germline): MNHEY, SVGEGT. CDR3 length equals 12 residues. V was shortened by 6 bases and J by 8 bases, with 11 bases between the two germline ends. The CDR3 protein is CASRRPVDEQFF. CDR3 in DNA: TGTGCCAGCAGGAGGCCCGTGGATGAGCAGTTCTTC.